These 2 T cell receptor beta chains came from one sample sequenced in a study of T cells in Graves' hyperthyroidism and ophthalmopathy. TCR beta CDR3 regions were amplified from RNA transcripts. Primed by the HTBI set, a first-round RT-PCR was run on the TCR CDR3. MiXCR, run by TCRdb on the multiplex PCR reads, gives a single entry per CDR3 protein. This repertoire shows a few hundred thousand distinct CDR3 sequences, 15% to 20% found once; its top ten account for about 16%. The sample taken for sequencing was blood. Receptors originate from a woman under 30 with Graves' ophthalmopathy.

This sequence joins TRBV7-9 and TRBJ2-1, with 14 bases lining up with TRBD2. Looked up from germline, CDR1 is SEHNR and CDR2 is FQNEAQ (reference sequence). V trimming: 3 bases; J trimming: 5 bases; junction bases outside the gene matches: 9. This CDR3 contains 18 residues. CDR3 in amino acids: CASSLSGTSGSQDNEQFF. The DNA for the CDR3 is TGTGCCAGCAGCTTGTCCGGGACTAGCGGGAGTCAAGACAATGAGCAGTTCTTC.

This clonotype was seen many times. The rearrangement uses TRBV28 and TRBJ1-5; TRBD1 aligns across 9 bases. The germline gives CDR1 MDHEN, CDR2 SYDVKM. CDR3 size: 15 residues. V gave up 5 bases and J gave up 5 bases; unmatched junction bases: 7. As DNA, the CDR3 is TGTGCCAGCAGTCTACTGGGACAGGGATATCAGCCCCAGCATTTT. Translated: CASSLLGQGYQPQHF.